This T cell receptor (beta chain) comes out of a study of CD8+CD57+ T cells in acquired aplastic anemia. Across the whole study: Roughly 3.2 ug was the average amount of DNA from sorted CD4+ and CD8+ cells.

It was patients with CD8+CD57+ cell expansion by flow cytometry who were chosen for sequencing. In the case of this clonotype: Its target is unknown.

Findings of the study overall: Patients and controls shared around 30 CD8+ CDR3 sequences. Researchers reported that CD8+ Simpson's diversity was not significantly different in patients versus controls.

V was pared by 5 bases and J by 5 bases, with 6 bases of the junction left unmatched. This CDR3 has 14 residues. The TCR beta profiling, which covered VDJ combination and CDR3 sequence, was carried out using genomic DNA as the template. TCRdb independently ran MiXCR on the reads; one entry per CDR3 protein. This sample has 200,000 or so distinct CDR3 sequences, with roughly 50% found just once. The V gene is TRBV12-3 or TRBV12-4, the J gene TRBJ1-5; TRBD1 matches 7 bases. The TCR was taken from a human donor with aplastic anemia. The sequenced sample consisted of sorted CD4+, CD8+, or CD8+CD57+ T cells (not recorded which) from PBMCs. Here the CDR3 DNA reads TGTGCCAGCAGTCAGGACAGGTCGGATCAGCCCCAGCATTTT. Translated: CASSQDRSDQPQHF.